The rows below give T cell receptor beta chains drawn from one sample of a study of tumor-infiltrating lymphocytes in glioblastoma multiforme. TCRdb analysed the multiplex PCR reads with MiXCR anew, one entry per CDR3 protein. The sample has about 10,000 distinct CDR3 sequences, roughly two thirds seen once. Source material: brain tumor tissue. These receptors were collected from a male donor with glioblastoma. The CDR3 runs from the conserved cysteine through the conserved F or W. The D gene is left open where the match is weak.

>TRBV29-1|TRBD1
CSVVPGQGFREQYF
>TRBV12-3/TRBV12-4|TRBD1
CASSPLLDRVGNTIYF
>TRBV20-1|.
CSVGGLSYGYTF
>TRBV4-1|TRBD1
CASSQGTGTGDTIYF
>TRBV5-4|.
CASSFQGYGNTIYF
>TRBV5-5|.
CASNEGPHTGELFF
>TRBV7-8|.
CASSNRVHEQYF
>TRBV20-1|.
CSARDRYEAFF
>TRBV4-1|.
CASSHAGLSSDEQFF
>TRBV11-2|.
CASSLDLGGDQPQHF
>TRBV11-2|.
CASSSVNFSSYEQYF
>TRBV11-3|.
CASSLRSGELFF
>TRBV7-9|TRBD2
CASRNTGRGVTYEQYF
>TRBV28|TRBD2
CAGRTASGRANTGELFF
>TRBV6-5|.
CASSYASNTEALF
>TRBV6-5|TRBD1
CASSYRLEQGAQPQHF
>TRBV10-2|.
CVSRPLATLVQPQHF
>TRBV11-2|TRBD2
CASSPGTSFYKEQFF
>TRBV6-5|TRBD2
CASSYLAGVPYEQYF
>TRBV7-8|.
CASSYQGNEQFF
>TRBV6-1|TRBD1
CASSGGQEYPGELFF
>TRBV20-1|.
CSARMGDTQYF
>TRBV11-2|.
CAISLDRGNAQFF